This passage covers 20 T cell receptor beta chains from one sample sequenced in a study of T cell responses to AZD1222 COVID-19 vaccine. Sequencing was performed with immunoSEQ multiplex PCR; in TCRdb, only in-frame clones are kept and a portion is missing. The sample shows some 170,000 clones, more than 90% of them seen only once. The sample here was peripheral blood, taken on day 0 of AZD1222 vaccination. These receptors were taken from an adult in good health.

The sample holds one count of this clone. The CDR3 loop reads CASSSHNTGELFF. The CDR3 DNA follows: TGTGCCAGCAGCTCTCATAACACCGGGGAGCTGTTTTTT. V gene TRBV5-6 combines with J gene TRBJ2-2; D is unresolved. Germline V gene data show CDR1 as SGHDT and CDR2 as YYEEEE. Trimming removed 3 bases from V and 2 bases from J, with 5 bases in between. This CDR3 is built from 13 residues.

The chain's CDR3 is CAISKTGGPSDEKLFF. The CDR3 DNA reads TGTGCCATCAGTAAAACGGGGGGCCCAAGTGATGAAAAACTGTTTTTT. The chain is built from TRBV10-3 and TRBJ1-4, with D tentatively TRBD1 (6 bases). This CDR3 is built from 16 residues. V gave up 5 bases and J gave up 6 bases, with 19 bases separating them. The germline V gene has CDR1 ENHRY and CDR2 SYGVKD.

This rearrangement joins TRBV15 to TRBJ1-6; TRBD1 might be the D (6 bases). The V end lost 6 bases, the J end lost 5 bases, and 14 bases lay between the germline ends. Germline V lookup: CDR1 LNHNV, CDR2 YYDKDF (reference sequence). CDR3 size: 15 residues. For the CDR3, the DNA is TGTGCCACCAGACCTTCAGGACAGAATAATTCACCCCTCCACTTT. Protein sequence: CATRPSGQNNSPLHF.

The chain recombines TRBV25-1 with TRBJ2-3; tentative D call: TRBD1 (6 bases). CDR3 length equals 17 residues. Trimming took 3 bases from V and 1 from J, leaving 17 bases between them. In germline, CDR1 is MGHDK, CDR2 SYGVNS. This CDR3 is CASSEAHGTQRTDTQYF. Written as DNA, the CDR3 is TGTGCCAGCAGTGAGGCCCACGGGACACAACGCACAGATACGCAGTATTTT.

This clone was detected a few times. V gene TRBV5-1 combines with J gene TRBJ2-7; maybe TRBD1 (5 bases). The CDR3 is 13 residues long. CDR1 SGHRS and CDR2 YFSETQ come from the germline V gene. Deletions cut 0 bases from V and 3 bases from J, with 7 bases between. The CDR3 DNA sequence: TGCGCCAGCAGCTTGGGACAGTACTACGAGCAGTACTTC. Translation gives CASSLGQYYEQYF.

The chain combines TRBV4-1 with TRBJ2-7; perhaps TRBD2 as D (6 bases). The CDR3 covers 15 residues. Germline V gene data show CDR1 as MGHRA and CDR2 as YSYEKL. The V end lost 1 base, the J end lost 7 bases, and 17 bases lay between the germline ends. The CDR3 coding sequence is TGCGCCAGCAGCCAAGTTCCGGGAGAAAGTTGGGAGCAGTACTTC. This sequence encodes CASSQVPGESWEQYF.

The CDR3 region has the DNA TGTGCCAGCAGCCGACAGGGGGGGTACAATGAGCAGTTCTTC. The encoded protein is CASSRQGGYNEQFF. The chain has TRBV3-1 (or the pseudogene TRBV3-2) and TRBJ2-1; 9 bases line up with TRBD1. V was pared by 4 bases and J by 4 bases, with 2 bases of the junction left unmatched. CDR3 length equals 14 residues. CDR1 is LGHDT and CDR2 is YNNKEL in the germline V gene (reference sequence).

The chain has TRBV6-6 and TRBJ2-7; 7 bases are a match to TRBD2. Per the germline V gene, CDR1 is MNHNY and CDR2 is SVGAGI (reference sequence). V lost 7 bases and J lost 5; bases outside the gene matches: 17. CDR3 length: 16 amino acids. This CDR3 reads CASTPNPSGWGHEQYF. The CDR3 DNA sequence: TGTGCCAGCACTCCGAACCCTAGCGGATGGGGCCACGAGCAGTACTTC.

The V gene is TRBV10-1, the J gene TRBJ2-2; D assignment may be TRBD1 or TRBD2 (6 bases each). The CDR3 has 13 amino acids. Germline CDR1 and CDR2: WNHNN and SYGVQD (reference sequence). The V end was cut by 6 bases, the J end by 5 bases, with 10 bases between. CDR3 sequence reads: CASRLGGTGELFF. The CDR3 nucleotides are TGCGCCAGCAGACTAGGGGGGACCGGGGAGCTGTTTTTT.

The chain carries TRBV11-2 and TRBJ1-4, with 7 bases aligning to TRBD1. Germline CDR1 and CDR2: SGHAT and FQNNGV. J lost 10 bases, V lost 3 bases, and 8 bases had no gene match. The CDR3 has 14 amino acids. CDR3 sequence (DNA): TGTGCCAGCAGCTTCTCGACAGGGAGCGGAAAACTGTTTTTT. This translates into CASSFSTGSGKLFF. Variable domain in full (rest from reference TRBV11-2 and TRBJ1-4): EAGVAQSPRYKIIEKRQSVAFWCNPISGHATLYWYQQILGQGPKLLIQFQNNGVVDDSQLPKDRFSAERLKGVDSTLKIQPAKLEDSAVYLCASSFSTGSGKLFFGSGTQLSVL.

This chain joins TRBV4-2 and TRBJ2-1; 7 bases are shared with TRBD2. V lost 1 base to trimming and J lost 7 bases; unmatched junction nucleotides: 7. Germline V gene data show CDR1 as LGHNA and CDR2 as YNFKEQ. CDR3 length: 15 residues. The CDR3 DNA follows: TGTGCCAGCAGCCAAGCCCAGCGGGGTGAGAATGAGCAGTTCTTC. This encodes CASSQAQRGENEQFF.

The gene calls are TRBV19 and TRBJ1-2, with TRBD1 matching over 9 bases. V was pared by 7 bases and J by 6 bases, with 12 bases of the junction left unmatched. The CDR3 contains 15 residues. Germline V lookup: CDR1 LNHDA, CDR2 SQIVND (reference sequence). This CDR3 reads CASTPIYGQGNGYTF. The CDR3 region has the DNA TGTGCCAGTACCCCCATCTATGGACAGGGGAATGGCTACACCTTC.

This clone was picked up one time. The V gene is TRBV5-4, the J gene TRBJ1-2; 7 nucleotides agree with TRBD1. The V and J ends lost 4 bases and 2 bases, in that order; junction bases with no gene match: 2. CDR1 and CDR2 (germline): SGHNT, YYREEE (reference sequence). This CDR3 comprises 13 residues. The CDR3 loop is CASSQGQNYGYTF. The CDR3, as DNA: TGTGCCAGCAGCCAGGGACAGAACTATGGCTACACCTTC.

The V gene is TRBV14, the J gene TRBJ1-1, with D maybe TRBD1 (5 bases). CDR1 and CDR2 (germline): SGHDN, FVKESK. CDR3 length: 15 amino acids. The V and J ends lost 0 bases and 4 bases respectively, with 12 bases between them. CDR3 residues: CASSQDPAGLTEAFF. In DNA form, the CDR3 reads TGTGCCAGCAGCCAAGATCCGGCAGGGCTCACTGAAGCTTTCTTT.

The chain's CDR3 is CASSQGQGLHYGYTF. The CDR3 bases are TGCGCCAGCAGCCAAGGGCAGGGACTTCACTATGGCTACACCTTC. The chain employs TRBV4-1 and TRBJ1-2, with D tentatively TRBD1 (5 bases). The CDR3 has 15 residues. V was clipped by 1 base and J by 3 bases, with 12 bases between them. In germline, CDR1 is MGHRA, CDR2 YSYEKL.

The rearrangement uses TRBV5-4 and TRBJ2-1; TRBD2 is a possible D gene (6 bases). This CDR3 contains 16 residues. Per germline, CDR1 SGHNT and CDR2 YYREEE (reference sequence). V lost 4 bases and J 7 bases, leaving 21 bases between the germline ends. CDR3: CASSLPGGFRGNEQFF. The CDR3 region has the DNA TGTGCCAGCAGCCTACCTGGGGGGTTCCGGGGTAATGAGCAGTTCTTC.

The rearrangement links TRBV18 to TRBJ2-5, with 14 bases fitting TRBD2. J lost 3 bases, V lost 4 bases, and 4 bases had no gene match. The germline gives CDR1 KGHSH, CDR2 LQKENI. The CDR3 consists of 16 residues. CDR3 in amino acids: CASSRMGLAGEETQYF. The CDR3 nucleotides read TGTGCCAGCTCACGGATGGGACTAGCGGGAGAAGAGACCCAGTACTTC.

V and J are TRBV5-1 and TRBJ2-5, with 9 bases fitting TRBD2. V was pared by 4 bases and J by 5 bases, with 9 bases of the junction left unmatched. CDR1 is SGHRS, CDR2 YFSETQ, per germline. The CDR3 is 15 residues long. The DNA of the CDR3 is TGCGCCAGCAGCACCCATAGCGGGAGTAAGGAGACCCAGTACTTC. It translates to CASSTHSGSKETQYF.

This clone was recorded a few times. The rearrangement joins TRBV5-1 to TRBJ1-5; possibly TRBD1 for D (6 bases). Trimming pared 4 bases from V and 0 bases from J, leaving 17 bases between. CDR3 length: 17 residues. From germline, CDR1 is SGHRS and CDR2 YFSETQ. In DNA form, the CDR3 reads TGCGCCAGCAGCCTTTTCCGGGACAACTATAGCAATCAGCCCCAGCATTTT. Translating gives CASSLFRDNYSNQPQHF.

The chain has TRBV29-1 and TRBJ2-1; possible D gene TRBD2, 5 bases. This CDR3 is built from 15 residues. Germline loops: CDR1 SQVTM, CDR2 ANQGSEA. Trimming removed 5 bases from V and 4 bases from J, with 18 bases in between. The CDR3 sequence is CSVKKGLADYNEQFF. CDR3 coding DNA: TGCAGCGTTAAAAAGGGTCTAGCCGATTACAATGAGCAGTTCTTC.